The source of this T cell receptor (beta chain) is a study of OX40 agonist ivuxolimab in advanced cancers. The study in broad terms: Ivuxolimab, which targeted the costimulatory receptor OX40 (CD134), was an agonistic, fully human IgG2 monoclonal antibody. Intravenous ivuxolimab was administered to patients every 2 weeks at six dose levels: 0.01, 0.1, 0.3, 1.5, 3 and 10 mg/kg. The point of sequencing TCRbeta in the periphery was to test whether ivuxolimab changed TCR sequence diversity and drove clonal T-cell expansion. Of the 50 to 55 dose-escalation patients, hepatocellular carcinoma was present in approximately 20, melanoma in approximately 15, renal cell carcinoma in 9 and head and neck cancer in 9. Partial responses occurred in three dose-escalation patients: two with cutaneous melanoma and one with hepatocellular carcinoma. The paper covers the monotherapy dose-escalation part of the phase I ivuxolimab trial, which included N of about 50 patients. A male proportion of around 81% and a mean age of roughly 58 years, ranging from 23 to 79, were recorded for the dose-escalation cohort. Prior anti-PD-1, anti-PD-L1 or anti-CTLA-4 therapy was permitted, and checkpoint inhibitors had been received by around 40% of dose-escalation patients. The investigation overall reported the following: On average, CD8+ T cells showed more expanded clones than CD4+ T cells after ivuxolimab. In partial responders in the 0.1-3.0 mg/kg groups, normalized peripheral clonal expansion was found to be among the lowest, especially among CD8+ T cells. Which antigens the clonally expanded peripheral T cells were specific for was not determined. Low levels of normalized T-cell clonal expansion were also shown by some nonresponding patients. Clonal expansion of both CD4+ and CD8+ blood T cells was observed from baseline to week 6 at doses 0.1 to 3.0 mg/kg.

Genomic DNA was isolated from the sorted cells so that the TCRbeta CDR3 region could be sequenced. TCRbeta CDR3 regions were sequenced using the immunoSEQ Assay. TCRdb provides this immuneACCESS table in a form limited to in-frame rearrangements. Some clones are lacking; in checked studies, under half of them reflect an unresolved V gene, and why the rest are absent is not known. This sample gives more than 100,000 clones in total; 75% to 90% of them show up just once. In total, the top ten clones hold around 0.55% of the sample. Patients with a history of autoimmune disease or receiving systemic immunosuppression were excluded from the trial. Peripheral blood for TCR sequencing was collected from all dose cohorts at baseline, on cycle 4 day 1, and on cycle 7 day 1. The samples were drawn from a first-in-human, open-label, multicenter phase I dose-escalation trial of ivuxolimab. Adults with locally advanced or metastatic melanoma, renal cell, hepatocellular, or head and neck squamous cell carcinoma were enrolled in the trial. Before TCR sequencing, CD4+ and CD8+ T cells were separately sorted from peripheral blood.

Points on this clone: It lacks a known antigen. No quality values exist for individual bases; no much larger clone is one base distant.

The V end gives up 4 bases and the J end 6 bases, leaving 11 bases in the junction not matched to a gene. In the germline V gene, CDR1 corresponds to SGDLS and CDR2 to YYNGEE. Taken from cysteine to phenylalanine, the CDR3 has 17 residues. Here the CDR3 DNA is all that survives: 51 bases in frame from base 1. The V gene is TRBV9 and the J gene is TRBJ2-2; TRBD2 agrees with 11 junctional bases. Material: CD4+ or CD8+ T cells sorted from blood, obtained in a trial of the OX40 agonist ivuxolimab. The clonotype originates from an adult with an advanced solid tumor such as melanoma, head and neck, liver or kidney cancer. The CDR3 protein sequence reads: CASSSGASGGRSGELFF. The DNA sequence is given as TGTGCCAGCAGCTCTGGGGCTAGCGGGGGGAGATCCGGGGAGCTGTTTTTT.